What follows are 14 T cell receptor beta chains derived from one specimen sequenced in a study of beta chain features in type 1 diabetes. Expressed TCRB transcripts got sequenced, as all isolated RNA was reverse transcribed. Generated by immunoSEQ multiplex PCR, the TCRdb table keeps only in-frame clones and is missing some. The sample lists fewer than 900,000 clones; under 20% were seen once. Sequenced: naive CD4+ T cells from blood. These TCRs come from a young woman in good health.

This clone was counted between two and nine times. The genes are TRBV4-1 and TRBJ2-5, with D perhaps TRBD2 (6 bases). The CDR3 totals 17 residues. CDR1 and CDR2 (germline): MGHRA, YSYEKL. V gave up 0 bases and J gave up 5 bases, with 19 bases separating them. The CDR3, as DNA: TGCGCCAGCAGCCAAGAGGTTCGGAGGGTACCTGGCGAGACCCAGTACTTC. Translating it yields CASSQEVRRVPGETQYF.

The V and J genes are TRBV4-3 and TRBJ2-7, with TRBD2 matching 9 bases. The V gene's germline CDR1 is LGHNA and CDR2 YSLEER. V trimming: 1 base; J trimming: 5 bases; junction bases outside the gene matches: 3. The CDR3 is 14 residues long. The chain's CDR3 is CASSQVAGVDEQYF. The CDR3 nucleotides are TGCGCCAGCAGCCAAGTAGCGGGAGTAGACGAGCAGTACTTC.

Turning to this clone: This sample also contains other DNA sequences that code for the same CDR3. The V call is TRBV4-3, the J call TRBJ2-3; D is ambiguous. CDR3 length: 13 residues. Germline assignment: CDR1 LGHNA and CDR2 YSLEER. Trimming pared 0 bases from V and 1 base from J, leaving 2 bases between. CDR3 DNA: TGCGCCAGCAGCCAAGATCGCACAGATACGCAGTATTTT. This sequence encodes CASSQDRTDTQYF.

The rearrangement uses TRBV29-1 and TRBJ2-1, with a tentative D call TRBD1 (5 bases). The germline gives CDR1 SQVTM, CDR2 ANQGSEA. V lost 4 bases to trimming and J lost 7 bases, with 11 bases between them. The CDR3 sequence is 12 residues long. CDR3 DNA sequence: TGCAGCGTTGCCAGGGCATGGAATGAGCAGTTCTTC. This gives the protein CSVARAWNEQFF.

This clone has just a few counts. The chain links TRBV7-2 to TRBJ2-3; 10 bases line up with TRBD2. The CDR3 consists of 16 residues. Trimming at V came to 5 bases and at J to 2 bases, leaving 7 bases not matched to a gene. Germline CDR1 is SGHTA and CDR2 is FQGNSA. CDR3 residues: CASSPRLAGVTDTQYF. The CDR3 DNA follows: TGTGCCAGCAGCCCCCGACTAGCGGGTGTCACAGATACGCAGTATTTT.

The chain carries TRBV29-1 and TRBJ2-3; no clear D. Germline V lookup: CDR1 SQVTM, CDR2 ANQGSEA. Trimming left V 7 bases short and J 4 bases short, with 12 bases between. This CDR3 contains 12 residues. The CDR3 sequence: CSAAYLADTQYF. DNA for the CDR3: TGCAGCGCTGCCTACCTGGCAGATACGCAGTATTTT.

This clone was picked up one time. J is TRBJ2-2 and V is TRBV11-2; the match to TRBD1 covers 7 bases. The CDR3 contains 15 residues. Germline CDR1 is SGHAT and CDR2 is FQNNGV. V shed 3 bases and J 5 bases; nucleotides not matched to a gene: 6. DNA of the CDR3: TGTGCCAGCAGCTTGCAGCCAGGGGGAACCGGGGAGCTGTTTTTT. Protein: CASSLQPGGTGELFF.

The chain joins TRBV5-1 to TRBJ2-1; 10 bases fit TRBD2. The CDR3 has 14 residues. Trimming took 4 bases from V and 6 from J; bases not matched to a gene: 4. Looked up from germline, CDR1 is SGHRS and CDR2 is YFSETQ. DNA for the CDR3: TGCGCCAGCAGCCAGGGGACTAGCGCCAATGAGCAGTTCTTC. Translating it yields CASSQGTSANEQFF. Combining the CDR3 with reference TRBV5-1 and TRBJ2-1 gives the whole variable domain KAGVTQTPRYLIKTRGQQVTLSCSPISGHRSVSWYQQTPGQGLQFLFEYFSETQRNKGNFPGRFSGRQFSNSRSEMNVSTLELGDSALYLCASSQGTSANEQFFGPGTRLTVL.

This clone was detected only a few times. V is TRBV7-9 and J is TRBJ2-1; 10 positions match TRBD2. This CDR3 has 15 amino acids. Per germline, CDR1 SEHNR and CDR2 FQNEAQ (reference sequence). V lost 3 bases to trimming and J lost 7 bases; unmatched junction nucleotides: 6. CDR3 nucleotides: TGTGCCAGCAGCTTCCGGCTAGCGGGAGCAAATGAGCAGTTCTTC. This translates into CASSFRLAGANEQFF.

This clone was detected a few times. The chain has TRBV6-5 and TRBJ2-1; 11 nucleotides match TRBD2. J gave up 6 bases and V 7 bases, and 2 bases lay outside the gene matches. This CDR3 comprises 13 residues. Per the germline V gene, CDR1 is MNHEY and CDR2 is SVGAGI. CDR3 sequence: CASIGLAGNEQFF. CDR3 DNA sequence: TGTGCCAGCATCGGACTAGCGGGCAATGAGCAGTTCTTC.

The chain employs TRBV6-5 and TRBJ2-7; D is uncertain. CDR3 size: 14 residues. Germline V gene data show CDR1 as MNHEY and CDR2 as SVGAGI. V lost 6 bases to trimming and J lost 6 bases, with 18 bases between them. CDR3 in amino acids: CASSNPTVPIEQYF. CDR3 DNA: TGTGCCAGCAGCAACCCGACGGTCCCCATCGAGCAGTACTTC.

This clone was observed a few times. The chain recombines TRBV19 with TRBJ1-5, with D maybe TRBD1 (6 bases). The CDR3 spans 13 residues. The V and J ends lost 3 bases and 5 bases respectively, with 8 bases between them. Germline CDR1 and CDR2: LNHDA and SQIVND (reference sequence). The CDR3 nucleotides are TGTGCCAGTAGTATCAGGGGCTATCAGCCCCAGCATTTT. Its translation is CASSIRGYQPQHF.

The CDR3 nucleotides are TGTGCCAGCAGCAGACACCACCAAGAGACCCAGTACTTC. This encodes CASSRHHQETQYF. The chain uses TRBV6-5 and TRBJ2-5; D not certain. This CDR3 comprises 13 residues. The V end was cut by 6 bases, the J end by 0 bases, with 8 bases between. Germline V gene lookup returns CDR1 MNHEY and CDR2 SVGAGI.

This clone turned up a few times. The rearrangement uses TRBV5-1 and TRBJ2-3; D gene uncertain. V lost 3 bases, J lost 1 base, and 9 bases lay in between. This CDR3 contains 14 residues. Germline values: CDR1 SGHRS, CDR2 YFSETQ. The CDR3 bases are TGCGCCAGCAGCTCAGCCCCAGGCACAGATACGCAGTATTTT. This encodes CASSSAPGTDTQYF.